The source of this T cell receptor (beta chain) is a study of T cells in Graves' hyperthyroidism and ophthalmopathy. The V end lost 1 base, the J end lost 1 base, and 7 bases lay between the germline ends. In germline, CDR1 is GTSNPN, CDR2 SVGIG (reference sequence). This CDR3 is 14 amino acids long. This clonotype was seen many times. It was RNA transcripts that yielded the amplified TCR beta CDR3 regions. The HTBI primer set served for first-round RT-PCR of the TCR CDR3. TCRdb re-called the multiplex PCR reads with MiXCR, one entry per CDR3 protein. The table shows 600,000 or so distinct CDR3 sequences, with about 14% occurring only once.

This chain links TRBV30 with TRBJ2-2; tentatively, D is TRBD2 (6 bases). The TCR was taken from a woman aged 50 to 60 with Graves' ophthalmopathy. The sample was blood. CDR3 DNA sequence: TGTGCCTGGAGTGCGGGACTGAACACCGGGGAGCTGTTTTTT. It is translated as CAWSAGLNTGELFF.